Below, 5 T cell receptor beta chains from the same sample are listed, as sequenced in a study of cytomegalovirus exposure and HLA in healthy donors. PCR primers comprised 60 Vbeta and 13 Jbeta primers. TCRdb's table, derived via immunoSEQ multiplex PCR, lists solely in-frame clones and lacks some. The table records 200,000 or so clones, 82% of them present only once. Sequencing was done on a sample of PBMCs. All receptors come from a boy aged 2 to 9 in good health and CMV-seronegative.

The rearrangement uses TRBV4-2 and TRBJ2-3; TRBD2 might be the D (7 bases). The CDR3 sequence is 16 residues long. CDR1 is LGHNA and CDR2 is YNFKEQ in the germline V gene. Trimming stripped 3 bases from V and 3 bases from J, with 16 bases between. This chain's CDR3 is CASSQAEGGATDTQYF. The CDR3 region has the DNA TGTGCCAGCAGCCAGGCGGAGGGGGGGGCAACAGATACGCAGTATTTT.

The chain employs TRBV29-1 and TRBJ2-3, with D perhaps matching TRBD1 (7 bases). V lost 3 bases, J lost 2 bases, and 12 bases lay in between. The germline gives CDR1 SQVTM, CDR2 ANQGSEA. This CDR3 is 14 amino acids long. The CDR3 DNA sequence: TGCAGCGTTGAGGCGGGACAGTTCACAGATACGCAGTATTTT. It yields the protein CSVEAGQFTDTQYF.

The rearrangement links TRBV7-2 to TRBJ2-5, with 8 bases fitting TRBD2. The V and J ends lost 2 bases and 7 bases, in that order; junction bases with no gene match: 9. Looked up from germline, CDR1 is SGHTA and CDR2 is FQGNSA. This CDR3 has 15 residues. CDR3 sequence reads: CASSLRGAGEGTQYF. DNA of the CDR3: TGTGCCAGCAGCTTAAGGGGAGCGGGGGAAGGGACCCAGTACTTC. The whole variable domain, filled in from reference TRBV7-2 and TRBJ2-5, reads GAGVSQSPSNKVTEKGKDVELRCDPISGHTALYWYRQSLGQGLEFLIYFQGNSAPDKSGLPSDRFSAERTGGSVSTLTIQRTQQEDSAVYLCASSLRGAGEGTQYFGPGTRLLVL.

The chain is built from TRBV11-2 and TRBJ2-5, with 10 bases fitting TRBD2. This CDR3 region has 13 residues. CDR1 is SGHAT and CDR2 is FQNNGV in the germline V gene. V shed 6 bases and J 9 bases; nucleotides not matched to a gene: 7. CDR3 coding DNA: TGTGCCAGCAGGAACAGCGGGGGGGCCCCCCAGTACTTC. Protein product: CASRNSGGAPQYF.

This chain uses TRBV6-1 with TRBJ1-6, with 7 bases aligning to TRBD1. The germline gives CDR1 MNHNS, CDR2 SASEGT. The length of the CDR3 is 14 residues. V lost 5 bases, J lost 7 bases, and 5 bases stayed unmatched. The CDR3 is CASSLYRGNSPLHF. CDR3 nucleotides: TGTGCCAGCAGTCTTTACAGGGGAAATTCACCCCTCCACTTT.